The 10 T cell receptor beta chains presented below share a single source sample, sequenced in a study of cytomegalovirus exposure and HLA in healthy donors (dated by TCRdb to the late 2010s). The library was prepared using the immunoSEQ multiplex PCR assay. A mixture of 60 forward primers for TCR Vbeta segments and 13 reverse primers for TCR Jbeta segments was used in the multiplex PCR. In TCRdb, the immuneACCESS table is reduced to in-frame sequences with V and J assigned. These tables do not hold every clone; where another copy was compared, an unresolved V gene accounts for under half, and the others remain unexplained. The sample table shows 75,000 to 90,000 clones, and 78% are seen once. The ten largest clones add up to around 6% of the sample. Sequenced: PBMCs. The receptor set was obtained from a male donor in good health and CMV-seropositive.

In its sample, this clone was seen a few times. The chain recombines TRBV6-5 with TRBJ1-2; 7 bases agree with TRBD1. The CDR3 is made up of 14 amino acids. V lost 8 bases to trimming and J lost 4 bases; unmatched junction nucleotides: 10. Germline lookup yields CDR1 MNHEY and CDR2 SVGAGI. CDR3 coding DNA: TGTGCCAGCGGGACCGGGACAGTGGCCTATGGCTACACCTTC. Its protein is CASGTGTVAYGYTF.

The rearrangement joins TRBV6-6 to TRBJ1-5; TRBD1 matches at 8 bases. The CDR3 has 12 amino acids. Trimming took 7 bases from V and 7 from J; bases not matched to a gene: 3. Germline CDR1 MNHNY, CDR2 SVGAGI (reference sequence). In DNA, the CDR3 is TGTGCCAGCAAACAGGGGGACCAGCCCCAGCATTTT. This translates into CASKQGDQPQHF.

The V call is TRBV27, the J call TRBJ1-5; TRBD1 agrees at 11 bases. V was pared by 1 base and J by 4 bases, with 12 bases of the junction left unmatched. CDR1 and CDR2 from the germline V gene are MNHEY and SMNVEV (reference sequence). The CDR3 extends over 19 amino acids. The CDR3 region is CASSLYGTGGLSLNQPQHF. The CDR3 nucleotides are TGTGCCAGCAGTTTATATGGGACAGGGGGGTTAAGCTTGAATCAGCCCCAGCATTTT.

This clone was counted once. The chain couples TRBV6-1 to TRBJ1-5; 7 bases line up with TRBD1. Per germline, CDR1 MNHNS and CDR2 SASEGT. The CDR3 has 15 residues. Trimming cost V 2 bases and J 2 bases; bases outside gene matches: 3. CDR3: CASSELDRGNQPQHF. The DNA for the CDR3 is TGTGCCAGCAGTGAACTTGACAGGGGCAATCAGCCCCAGCATTTT.

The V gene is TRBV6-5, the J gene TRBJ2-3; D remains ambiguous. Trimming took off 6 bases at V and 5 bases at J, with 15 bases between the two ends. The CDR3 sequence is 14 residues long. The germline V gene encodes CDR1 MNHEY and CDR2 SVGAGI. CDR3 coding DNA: TGTGCCAGCAGCCCGGGTCGCATTGAAGATACGCAGTATTTT. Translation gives CASSPGRIEDTQYF.

The CDR3 loop is CASSVGTENQPQHF. CDR3 sequence (DNA): TGTGCCAGCAGTGTAGGGACTGAAAATCAGCCCCAGCATTTT. V and J are TRBV6-1 and TRBJ1-5, with D perhaps TRBD1 (5 bases). Germline CDR1 MNHNS, CDR2 SASEGT. Trimming stripped 4 bases from V and 4 bases from J, with 11 bases between. This CDR3 is 14 amino acids long.

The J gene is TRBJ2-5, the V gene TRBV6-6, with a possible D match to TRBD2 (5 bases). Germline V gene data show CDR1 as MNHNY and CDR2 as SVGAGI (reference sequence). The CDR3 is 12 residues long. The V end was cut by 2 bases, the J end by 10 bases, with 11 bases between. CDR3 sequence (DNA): TGTGCCAGCAGTTACAGCGGCGAAGGCCAGTACTTC. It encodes CASSYSGEGQYF.

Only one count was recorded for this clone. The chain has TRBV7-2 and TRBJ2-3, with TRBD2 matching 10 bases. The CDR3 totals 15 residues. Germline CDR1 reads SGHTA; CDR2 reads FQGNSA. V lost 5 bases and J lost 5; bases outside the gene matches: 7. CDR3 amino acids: CASSITSGAQDTQYF. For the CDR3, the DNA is TGTGCCAGCAGCATAACTAGCGGGGCCCAAGATACGCAGTATTTT.

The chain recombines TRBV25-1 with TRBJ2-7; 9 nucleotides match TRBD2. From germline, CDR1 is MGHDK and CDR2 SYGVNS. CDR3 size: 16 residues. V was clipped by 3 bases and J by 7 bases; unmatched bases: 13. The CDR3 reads CASSDWVAGEHGEQYF. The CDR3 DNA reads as TGTGCCAGCAGTGACTGGGTAGCGGGAGAACATGGGGAGCAGTACTTC.

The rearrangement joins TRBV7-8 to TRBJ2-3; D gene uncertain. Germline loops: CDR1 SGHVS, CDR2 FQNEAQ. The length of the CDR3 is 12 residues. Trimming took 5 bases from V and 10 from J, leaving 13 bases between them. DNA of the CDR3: TGTGCCAGCAGCATCGCGAGGTCGGCGCAGTATTTT. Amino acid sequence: CASSIARSAQYF.